This entry concerns a single TCR beta chain. Antigen: not known. The sample belongs to a study of cytomegalovirus exposure and HLA in healthy donors. Study-level results: The authors later linked a missense DCLRE1C variant to TCR beta V- and J-gene trimming. Earlier analysis looked at TCR beta V segments, and most were productive about 87% or about 30% of the time. Cytomegalovirus-associated TCR beta chains were listed, numbering over 150. At a 0.05 false discovery rate, a later analysis found 18,000 or so TCR beta sequences to be associated with HLA alleles.

PCR primers comprised 60 Vbeta and 13 Jbeta primers. Assay used: immunoSEQ multiplex PCR; TCRdb lists only in-frame clones, some missing. The sample includes 150,000 to 200,000 clones, 77% of them seen just once. V was cut by 2 bases and J by 2 bases, with 19 bases left in between. The CDR3 runs to 18 residues. From germline, CDR1 is SNHLY and CDR2 FYNNEI. The genes are TRBV2 and TRBJ2-1, with D maybe TRBD2 (6 bases). Sequences were obtained from PBMCs. This clonotype was obtained from a woman aged 25 to 39 in good health and CMV-seronegative. The CDR3 DNA reads TGTGCCAGCAGTGAATTTGGAACGGGAGTTTCTGCCTACAATGAGCAGTTCTTC. Encoded protein: CASSEFGTGVSAYNEQFF.